One sample yielded the 16 T cell receptor beta chains listed below, sequenced in a study of T cell responses to AZD1222 COVID-19 vaccine (dated by TCRdb to the early 2020s). The library was generated by the immunoSEQ multiplex PCR assay. As stored in TCRdb, this immuneACCESS dataset retains in-frame rearrangements with V and J assigned. A fraction of the clones does not appear; measured against another copy, unresolved V genes explain less than half of the discrepancy, and the remainder lacks a known reason. This sample holds 100,000 to 150,000 clones; around 92% were observed only once. The biggest ten clones account for 13% to 15% of the sample. Taken with the paper, the label for time point translates to: baseline before first vaccination. The material sequenced was peripheral blood, taken on day 0 of AZD1222 vaccination. These receptors all come from an adult in good health.

V gene TRBV5-4 combines with J gene TRBJ2-1; 13 nucleotides agree with TRBD2. Germline V gives CDR1 SGHNT, CDR2 YYREEE (reference sequence). J was trimmed by 8 bases and V by 0 bases; bases with no gene match: 5. This CDR3 spans 16 amino acids. The CDR3 DNA reads TGTGCCAGCAGCTTGGCATGGACTAGCGGGGGCGATGAGCAGTTCTTC. It is translated as CASSLAWTSGGDEQFF.

The genes are TRBV24-1 and TRBJ2-5, with 9 nucleotides matching TRBD1. This CDR3 is built from 16 residues. Germline-derived CDR1 and CDR2 are KGHDR and SFDVKD. Trimming took 4 bases from V and 5 from J; bases not matched to a gene: 10. The CDR3 here is CATSETGGQGLETQYF. In DNA form, the CDR3 reads TGTGCCACCAGTGAAACTGGGGGACAGGGATTGGAGACCCAGTACTTC.

Concerning this clone: Sequence at one end of the junction differs from germline and may be a read error. CDR3 amino acids: CASSLGLGSGTDTQYF. The CDR3 coding sequence is TGTGCTAGCAGCTTAGGGCTGGGGTCGGGCACAGATACGCAGTATTTT. This rearrangement joins TRBV7-7 to TRBJ2-3; D unclear. The CDR3 consists of 16 residues. Germline CDR1 and CDR2: SSHAT and FNYEAQ (reference sequence).

CDR3 loop: CASSFSVGVFYGYTF. The CDR3 DNA reads TGTGCCAGCAGTTTTTCCGTCGGGGTCTTCTATGGCTACACCTTC. The V and J genes are TRBV27 and TRBJ1-2; D unresolved. The CDR3 totals 15 residues. Germline V gene lookup returns CDR1 MNHEY and CDR2 SMNVEV (reference sequence). Trimming cost V 3 bases and J 4 bases, with 15 bases left between them.

V is TRBV6-2 or TRBV6-3 and J is TRBJ2-1; 11 nucleotides align to TRBD2. V lost 2 bases, J lost 9 bases, and 9 bases stayed unmatched. Germline CDR1 is MNHEY and CDR2 is SVGEGT. This CDR3 contains 16 residues. The CDR3 DNA reads as TGTGCCAGCAGTTACCTACTAGCGGGAGAAAGAGGTGAGCAGTTCTTC. It encodes CASSYLLAGERGEQFF.

In nucleotides, the CDR3 is TGTGCCAGCAGCTTAGAGCGGGGGGCACACGAGCAGTACTTC. This sequence encodes CASSLERGAHEQYF. The chain joins TRBV7-2 to TRBJ2-7, with 9 bases aligning to TRBD2. V shed 1 base and J 5 bases; nucleotides not matched to a gene: 3. Germline lookup yields CDR1 SGHTA and CDR2 FQGNSA. This CDR3 spans 14 amino acids.

DNA for the CDR3: TGTGCCAGCTTCTTGCCCACAGTGAACACTGAAGCTTTCTTT. Amino acid sequence: CASFLPTVNTEAFF. The rearrangement links TRBV7-2 to TRBJ1-1; D ambiguous. The CDR3 is 14 residues long. CDR1 SGHTA and CDR2 FQGNSA come from the germline V gene. Deletions cut 8 bases from V and 0 bases from J, with 13 bases between.

The V call is TRBV5-1, the J call TRBJ2-2; TRBD1 aligns across 7 bases. The CDR3 runs 14 residues. V trimming: 4 bases; J trimming: 3 bases; junction bases outside the gene matches: 3. In germline, CDR1 is SGHRS, CDR2 YFSETQ. The DNA for the CDR3 is TGCGCCAGCAGCAAGGGACAGTACACCGGGGAGCTGTTTTTT. This gives the protein CASSKGQYTGELFF.

In DNA, the CDR3 is TGTGCCAGCAGTCCCCTCTCGGGGCTAGCGGCCTTCTCCTACGAGCAGTACTTC. Residues: CASSPLSGLAAFSYEQYF. The rearrangement joins TRBV27 to TRBJ2-7; 7 bases align to TRBD2. The CDR3 has 18 amino acids. V gave up 5 bases and J gave up 0 bases; unmatched junction bases: 16. The germline gives CDR1 MNHEY, CDR2 SMNVEV (reference sequence).

The chain joins TRBV18 to TRBJ1-5; D unclear. This CDR3 spans 16 amino acids. The ends were cut back, 3 bases at V and 0 bases at J, with 12 bases in the middle. The germline CDR1 and CDR2 sequences are KGHSH and LQKENI. The CDR3 nucleotides are TGTGCCAGCTCACCGTCGAGAGTTTATAGCAATCAGCCCCAGCATTTT. Translation: CASSPSRVYSNQPQHF.

The rearrangement uses TRBV4-3 and TRBJ1-6; D unresolved. Germline CDR1 and CDR2: LGHNA and YSLEER. The CDR3 runs 16 residues. V lost 1 base to trimming and J lost 7 bases, with 14 bases between them. The DNA for the CDR3 is TGCGCCAGCAGCCAAGTTTGGGAAGCCGTCAATTCACCCCTCCACTTT. As protein: CASSQVWEAVNSPLHF.

The CDR3 DNA follows: TGTGCCAGCAGCGGGACAGGGAGCTCAGGCGAAAAACTGTTTTTT. Its protein product is CASSGTGSSGEKLFF. J is TRBJ1-4 and V is TRBV2; 9 positions match TRBD1. The CDR3 is made up of 15 amino acids. The J segment lost 8 bases and the V segment lost 6 bases, leaving 10 bases of the junction unmatched. Germline CDR1 SNHLY, CDR2 FYNNEI.

CDR3 protein: CASSFFYWHLLEGEASANYNEQFF. CDR3 sequence (DNA): TGTGCCAGCAGTTTCTTTTATTGGCACCTGTTAGAAGGGGAGGCTAGCGCGAACTACAATGAGCAGTTCTTC. The genes are TRBV28 and TRBJ2-1; D may be TRBD2 (6 bases). V lost 3 bases and J 3 bases, leaving 39 bases between the germline ends. The germline CDR1 and CDR2 sequences are MDHEN and SYDVKM. The CDR3 sequence is 24 residues long.

Only one count was recorded for this clone. The chain has TRBV18 and TRBJ1-4, with 8 positions matching TRBD1. The CDR3 runs to 16 residues. With V trimmed by 4 bases and J by 4 bases, 8 bases remained unmatched. Germline V CDR1 and CDR2: KGHSH, LQKENI. Here the CDR3 reads CASSLLPGQDNEKLFF. The CDR3 DNA reads as TGTGCCAGCTCACTCTTACCGGGACAGGATAATGAAAAACTGTTTTTT.

The V and J genes are TRBV9 and TRBJ1-4; possible D gene TRBD1, 5 bases. Per the germline V gene, CDR1 is SGDLS and CDR2 is YYNGEE. The CDR3 covers 15 residues. The V end lost 0 bases, the J end lost 5 bases, and 11 bases lay between the germline ends. CDR3 region: CASSVGSRVNEKLFF. CDR3 DNA: TGTGCCAGCAGCGTAGGTTCCAGGGTCAATGAAAAACTGTTTTTT. Combining the CDR3 with reference TRBV9 and TRBJ1-4 gives the whole variable domain DSGVTQTPKHLITATGQRVTLRCSPRSGDLSVYWYQQSLDQGLQFLIQYYNGEERAKGNILERFSAQQFPDLHSELNLSSLELGDSALYFCASSVGSRVNEKLFFGSGTQLSVL.

The chain has TRBV19 and TRBJ1-2; D perhaps matches TRBD1 (5 bases). Deletions cut 0 bases from V and 2 bases from J, with 13 bases between. This CDR3 has 16 amino acids. Germline V gives CDR1 LNHDA, CDR2 SQIVND (reference sequence). In nucleotides, the CDR3 is TGTGCCAGTAGTATAGAGTGGTCGGGGGTGAACTATGGCTACACCTTC. Encoded protein: CASSIEWSGVNYGYTF.